Below are 14 T cell receptor beta chains sequenced from a single sample in a study of Ad26.COV2.S vaccination and SARS-CoV-2 variants. The treatment was: some 20 received Ad26.COV2.S at low or high dose, single or two shots; several received placebo; per-sample allocation not given. Sampling was done on day 63 after the first vaccine or placebo injection. Produced via immunoSEQ multiplex PCR; TCRdb's table is partial and in-frame only. The sample contains fewer than 400,000 clones, 75% to 90% of which appear only once. The sample in question was peripheral blood, obtained in a trial of Ad26.COV2.S vaccine versus placebo. Receptors originate from a person between 18 and 65 years old who received the Ad26.COV2.S COVID-19 vaccine or a placebo.

The chain's CDR3 is CASSLSWGAGAKNIQYF. CDR3 sequence (DNA): TGTGCCAGCAGTTTATCCTGGGGGGCGGGAGCCAAAAACATTCAGTACTTC. The V call is TRBV27, the J call TRBJ2-4, with D perhaps assigned TRBD1 or TRBD2 (6 bases each). This CDR3 is built from 17 residues. Looked up from germline, CDR1 is MNHEY and CDR2 is SMNVEV (reference sequence). V was clipped by 0 bases and J by 0 bases, with 12 bases between them.

This chain links TRBV27 with TRBJ2-7; a weak D match, TRBD1 (6 bases). Germline values: CDR1 MNHEY, CDR2 SMNVEV (reference sequence). V was pared by 5 bases and J by 3 bases, with 11 bases between. The CDR3 length is 13 residues. CDR3 loop: CASSPGHYYEQYF. CDR3 nucleotides: TGTGCCAGCAGTCCGGGACACTACTACGAGCAGTACTTC.

V usage is TRBV28 and J usage is TRBJ2-1; 9 positions agree with TRBD1. The CDR3 spans 16 residues. Trimming took 6 bases from V and 8 from J; bases not matched to a gene: 14. Looked up from germline, CDR1 is MDHEN and CDR2 is SYDVKM. The DNA for the CDR3 is TGTGCCAGCAGGTCACCCCCGGGACAGGGTTCGGATGAGCAGTTCTTC. Its protein is CASRSPPGQGSDEQFF.

The chain is built from TRBV19 and TRBJ2-7, with a tentative D call TRBD1 (5 bases). The V and J ends lost 3 bases and 1 base respectively, with 7 bases between them. This CDR3 contains 13 residues. CDR1 and CDR2 (germline): LNHDA, SQIVND (reference sequence). CDR3 DNA sequence: TGTGCCAGTAGTATCCAGGGTTCCTACGAGCAGTACTTC. Its protein is CASSIQGSYEQYF. Full variable domain (outside the CDR3, taken from reference TRBV19 and TRBJ2-7): DGGITQSPKYLFRKEGQNVTLSCEQNLNHDAMYWYRQDPGQGLRLIYYSQIVNDFQKGDIAEGYSVSREKKESFPLTVTSAQKNPTAFYLCASSIQGSYEQYFGPGTRLTVT.

This chain joins TRBV21-1 and TRBJ1-2; the table's D call TRBD1 went unverified against the DNA. TRBV21-1 is deemed a pseudogene. CDR3 length: 16 residues. CDR3 residues: CASSLGAESSNYGYTF. In nucleotides, the CDR3 is TGTGCCAGCAGCCTTGGGGCGGAGTCTTCTAACTATGGCTACACCTTC.

The CDR3 DNA is TGTGCCAGCAGCCCCGGACTAGCGGGAGGCCAACAGTTCTTC. Protein product: CASSPGLAGGQQFF. The rearrangement links TRBV3-1 (or the pseudogene TRBV3-2) to TRBJ2-1; 14 bases line up with TRBD2. The CDR3 is made up of 14 amino acids. The V gene's germline CDR1 is LGHDT and CDR2 YNNKEL (reference sequence). V dropped 4 bases and J dropped 13; count of bases not matched to a gene: 6.

In this sample, this clone turned up a few times. J is TRBJ2-5 and V is TRBV10-3; D perhaps matches TRBD2 (6 bases). This CDR3 spans 13 amino acids. The V end lost 6 bases, the J end lost 7 bases, and 15 bases lay between the germline ends. Germline lookup yields CDR1 ENHRY and CDR2 SYGVKD. CDR3 residues: CAIRNGQAGTQYF. The CDR3 DNA is TGTGCCATCAGGAACGGACAAGCGGGGACCCAGTACTTC.

V is TRBV7-7 and J is TRBJ2-2; D perhaps matches TRBD2 (7 bases). Germline CDR1 and CDR2: SSHAT and FNYEAQ (reference sequence). V dropped 2 bases and J dropped 9 bases, with 16 bases sitting between them. This CDR3 has 15 amino acids. CDR3 DNA sequence: TGTGCCAGCAGCTTATCAGGGACGGGGGGCCGGGAGCTGTTTTTT. It codes for CASSLSGTGGRELFF.

The chain uses TRBV5-6 and TRBJ2-3; 10 nucleotides align to TRBD1. V shed 5 bases, J shed 3 bases, and the junction held 6 bases outside the gene matches. The CDR3 covers 15 residues. The germline V gene encodes CDR1 SGHDT and CDR2 YYEEEE. This CDR3 reads CASRETGGRTDTQYF. The CDR3 DNA reads TGTGCCAGCAGGGAGACAGGGGGCCGGACAGATACGCAGTATTTT.

V and J are TRBV5-1 and TRBJ1-1, with D hard to call. The V and J ends lost 5 bases and 1 base respectively, with 9 bases between them. Germline V gives CDR1 SGHRS, CDR2 YFSETQ. The CDR3 has 13 amino acids. The CDR3 protein is CASSGTTNTEAFF. The CDR3 coding sequence is TGCGCCAGCAGTGGAACAACGAACACTGAAGCTTTCTTT.

V usage is TRBV29-1 and J usage is TRBJ2-1, with D perhaps matching TRBD2 (6 bases). The CDR3 sequence is 13 residues long. From germline, CDR1 is SQVTM and CDR2 ANQGSEA. V was clipped by 4 bases and J by 0 bases, with 7 bases between them. As DNA, the CDR3 is TGCAGCGTTGTAGCGGCCTCCTACAATGAGCAGTTCTTC. Protein product: CSVVAASYNEQFF.

The V and J genes are TRBV18 and TRBJ2-3; the D gene is possibly TRBD2 (5 bases). This CDR3 is 16 amino acids long. Germline V lookup: CDR1 KGHSH, CDR2 LQKENI. V dropped 0 bases and J dropped 6 bases, with 16 bases sitting between them. CDR3 coding DNA: TGTGCCAGCTCACCACCGGCTACCGGGAAGTTGGATACGCAGTATTTT. Protein: CASSPPATGKLDTQYF.

This chain uses TRBV27 with TRBJ2-1; D not certain. CDR3 length: 11 amino acids. The V end lost 5 bases, the J end lost 9 bases, and 8 bases lay between the germline ends. The germline V gene encodes CDR1 MNHEY and CDR2 SMNVEV (reference sequence). The chain's CDR3 is CASSDPIEQFF. The DNA for the CDR3 is TGTGCCAGCAGTGACCCAATTGAGCAGTTCTTC.

The rearrangement uses TRBV7-8 and TRBJ2-7; 9 positions match TRBD1. This CDR3 has 15 amino acids. CDR1 is SGHVS and CDR2 is FQNEAQ in the germline V gene. Trimming took 3 bases from V and 2 from J; bases not matched to a gene: 5. The CDR3 DNA reads as TGTGCCAGCAGCTTGGGGGACAGGGCGGCCTACGAGCAGTACTTC. Its protein is CASSLGDRAAYEQYF. The whole variable domain, filled in from reference TRBV7-8 and TRBJ2-7, reads GAGVSQSPRYKVAKRGQDVALRCDPISGHVSLFWYQQALGQGPEFLTYFQNEAQLDKSGLPSDRFFAERPEGSVSTLKIQRTQQEDSAVYLCASSLGDRAAYEQYFGPGTRLTVT.